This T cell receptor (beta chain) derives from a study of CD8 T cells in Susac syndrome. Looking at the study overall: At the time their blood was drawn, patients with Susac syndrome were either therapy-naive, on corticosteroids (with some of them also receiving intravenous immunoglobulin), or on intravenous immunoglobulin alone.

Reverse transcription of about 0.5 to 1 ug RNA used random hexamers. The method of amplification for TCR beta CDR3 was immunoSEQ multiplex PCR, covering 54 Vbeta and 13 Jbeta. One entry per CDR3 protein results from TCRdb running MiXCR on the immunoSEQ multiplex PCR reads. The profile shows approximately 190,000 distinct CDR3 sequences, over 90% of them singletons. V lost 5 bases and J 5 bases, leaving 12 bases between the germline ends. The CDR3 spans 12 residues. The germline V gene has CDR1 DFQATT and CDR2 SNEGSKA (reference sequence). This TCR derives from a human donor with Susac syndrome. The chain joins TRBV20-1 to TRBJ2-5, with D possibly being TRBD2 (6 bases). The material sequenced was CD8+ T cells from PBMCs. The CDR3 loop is CSALDSGETQYF. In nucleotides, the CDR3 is TGCAGTGCTCTAGACAGCGGGGAGACCCAGTACTTC.